This entry lists 3 T cell receptor beta chains sequenced from one sample in a study of T cells in Graves' hyperthyroidism and ophthalmopathy. Amplified TCR beta CDR3 regions came from RNA transcripts. Carried out on the TCR CDR3, a first-round RT-PCR used the HTBI primer set. MiXCR was run by TCRdb on the multiplex PCR reads, yielding one entry per CDR3 protein. The sample lists around 490,000 distinct CDR3 sequences; approximately 20% were seen once. Material: blood. These receptors originate from a man aged 35 to 55 with Graves' ophthalmopathy.

This clonotype was recorded a few times. The gene calls are TRBV11-1 and TRBJ2-1; 11 bases match TRBD2. Germline V gene data show CDR1 as SGHAT and CDR2 as FQDESV (reference sequence). Losses at the gene ends were 5 bases for V and 7 bases for J; bases not matched to a gene: 10. CDR3 length: 16 amino acids. For the CDR3, the DNA is TGTGCCAGCAGCCCCCGTAGCGGGAGGGCCATGAATGAGCAGTTCTTC. Translated: CASSPRSGRAMNEQFF.

In its sample, this clonotype was seen many times. The J gene is TRBJ1-1, the V gene TRBV11-2; maybe TRBD1 (5 bases). The V end was cut by 5 bases, the J end by 7 bases, with 20 bases between. Per germline, CDR1 SGHAT and CDR2 FQNNGV. This CDR3 spans 15 amino acids. Here the CDR3 DNA reads TGTGCCAGCAGCGGAGGGCACGGGGGAACAAATGAAGCTTTCTTT. Protein: CASSGGHGGTNEAFF.

The table lists this clonotype with a few counts. This rearrangement joins TRBV4-1 to TRBJ2-5; 8 nucleotides match TRBD2. This CDR3 contains 17 residues. Unmatched junction bases numbered 8, after V lost 1 base and J lost 1 base. Germline loops: CDR1 MGHRA, CDR2 YSYEKL. DNA for the CDR3: TGCGCCAGCAGCCAAGCGAAGGTAGCGGGGTCCCAAGAGACCCAGTACTTC. Translated, it gives CASSQAKVAGSQETQYF.